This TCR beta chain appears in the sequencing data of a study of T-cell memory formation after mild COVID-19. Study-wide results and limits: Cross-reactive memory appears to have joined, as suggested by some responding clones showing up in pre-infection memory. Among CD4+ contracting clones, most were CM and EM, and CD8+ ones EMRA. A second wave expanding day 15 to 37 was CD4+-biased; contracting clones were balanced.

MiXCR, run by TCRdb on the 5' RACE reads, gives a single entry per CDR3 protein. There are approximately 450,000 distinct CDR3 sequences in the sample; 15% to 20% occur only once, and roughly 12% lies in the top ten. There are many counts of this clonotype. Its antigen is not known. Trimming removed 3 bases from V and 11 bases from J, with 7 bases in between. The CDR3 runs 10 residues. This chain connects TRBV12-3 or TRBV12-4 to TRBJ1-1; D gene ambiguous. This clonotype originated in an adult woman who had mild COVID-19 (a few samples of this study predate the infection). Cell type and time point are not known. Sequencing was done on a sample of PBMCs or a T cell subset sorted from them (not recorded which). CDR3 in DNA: TGTGCCAGCAGTTTGGGATCGGCTTTCTTT. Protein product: CASSLGSAFF.